A few counts support the clone carrying this TCR beta chain. This specimen belongs to a study of CD8+CD57+ T cells in acquired aplastic anemia. Patients chosen for sequencing had shown CD8+CD57+ cell expansion by flow cytometry. TCR beta VDJ and CDR3 were profiled, and genomic DNA was the template. TCRdb processed the reads anew with MiXCR; each CDR3 protein has one entry. The table shows about 200,000 distinct CDR3 sequences, with 55% to 65% occurring only once. V shed 1 base and J shed 4 bases, with 8 bases lying between them. The germline V gene has CDR1 SGHTS and CDR2 YDEGEE. There are 13 residues in the CDR3.

Source material: sorted CD4+, CD8+, or CD8+CD57+ T cells (not recorded which) from PBMCs. This TCR was recovered from a human donor with aplastic anemia. This chain uses TRBV5-8 with TRBJ1-1; D possibly corresponds to TRBD1 (5 bases). The CDR3 DNA is TGTGCCAGCAGCTTGTATGGGGGCACTGAAGCTTTCTTT. Its protein product is CASSLYGGTEAFF.